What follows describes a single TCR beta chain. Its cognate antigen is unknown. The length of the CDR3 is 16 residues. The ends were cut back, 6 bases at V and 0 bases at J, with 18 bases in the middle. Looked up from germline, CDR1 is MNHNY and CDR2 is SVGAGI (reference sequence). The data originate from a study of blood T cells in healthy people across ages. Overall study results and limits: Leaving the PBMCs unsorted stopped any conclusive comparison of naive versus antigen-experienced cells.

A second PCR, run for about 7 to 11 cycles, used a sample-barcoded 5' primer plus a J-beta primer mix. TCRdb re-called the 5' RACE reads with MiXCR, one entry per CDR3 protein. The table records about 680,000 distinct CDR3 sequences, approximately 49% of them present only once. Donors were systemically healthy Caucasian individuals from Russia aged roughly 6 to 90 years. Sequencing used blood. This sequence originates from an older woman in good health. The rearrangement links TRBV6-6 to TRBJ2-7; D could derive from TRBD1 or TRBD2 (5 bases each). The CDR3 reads CASSPPGRTLSYEQYF. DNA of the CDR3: TGTGCCAGCAGCCCCCCGGGACGTACGCTCTCCTACGAGCAGTACTTC.